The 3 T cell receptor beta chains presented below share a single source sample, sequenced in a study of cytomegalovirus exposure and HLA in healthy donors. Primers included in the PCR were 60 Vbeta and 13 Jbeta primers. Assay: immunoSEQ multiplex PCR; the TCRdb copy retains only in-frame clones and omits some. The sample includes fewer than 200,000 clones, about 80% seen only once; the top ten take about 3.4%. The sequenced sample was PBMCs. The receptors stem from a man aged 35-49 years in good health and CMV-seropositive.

CDR3 DNA: TGTGCCACCAGCAGAGATTTGGCAGGGGTGGAGACCCAGTACTTC. This gives the protein CATSRDLAGVETQYF. The V gene is TRBV15, the J gene TRBJ2-5; tentatively, D is TRBD1 (6 bases). Germline V lookup: CDR1 LNHNV, CDR2 YYDKDF (reference sequence). The CDR3 has 15 residues. V was pared by 0 bases and J by 5 bases, with 13 bases between.

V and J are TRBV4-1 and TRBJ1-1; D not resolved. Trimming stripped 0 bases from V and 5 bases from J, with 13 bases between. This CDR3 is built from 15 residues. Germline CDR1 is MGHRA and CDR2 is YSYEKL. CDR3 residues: CASSQDPRGITEAFF. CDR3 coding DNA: TGCGCCAGCAGCCAAGACCCCCGAGGGATAACTGAAGCTTTCTTT.

In nucleotides, the CDR3 is TGTGCCAGCAGCGTGACCCCGAGGGTGAGGGGGCACAACTCTGGGGCCAACGTCCTGACTTTC. This codes for CASSVTPRVRGHNSGANVLTF. V and J are TRBV9 and TRBJ2-6, with TRBD1 matching 7 bases. Per the germline V gene, CDR1 is SGDLS and CDR2 is YYNGEE. V lost 2 bases, J lost 0 bases, and 17 bases stayed unmatched. This CDR3 is built from 21 residues.